This T cell receptor beta chain was documented in a study of human T cells and chemical hapten exposure. Study in general: Sensitization applied 2% DPC to approximately 2 cm by approximately 2 cm of upper inner arm skin.

TCRdb ran MiXCR on the RACE reads and lists one entry per CDR3 protein. The data contain over 300,000 distinct CDR3 sequences, about 5.1% of them singletons. Trimming took 7 bases from V and 8 from J, leaving 8 bases between them. CDR3 length: 11 amino acids. Germline CDR1 and CDR2: KGHDR and SFDVKD. Sample time point: pre-sensitization, week 0. Treatment specified: therapeutic diphenylcyclopropenone sensitization with weekly scalp DPC. The sequence derives from a woman aged 45-60 years with alopecia areata. Some clones in this sample may be carry-over from other donors' samples. V is TRBV24-1 and J is TRBJ2-1; D is ambiguous. Sequenced material: whole blood, taken in connection with sensitization to the hapten diphenylcyclopropenone (DPC). Here the CDR3 reads CATRSIDEQFF. CDR3 nucleotide sequence: TGTGCCACCAGAAGTATCGATGAGCAGTTCTTC.